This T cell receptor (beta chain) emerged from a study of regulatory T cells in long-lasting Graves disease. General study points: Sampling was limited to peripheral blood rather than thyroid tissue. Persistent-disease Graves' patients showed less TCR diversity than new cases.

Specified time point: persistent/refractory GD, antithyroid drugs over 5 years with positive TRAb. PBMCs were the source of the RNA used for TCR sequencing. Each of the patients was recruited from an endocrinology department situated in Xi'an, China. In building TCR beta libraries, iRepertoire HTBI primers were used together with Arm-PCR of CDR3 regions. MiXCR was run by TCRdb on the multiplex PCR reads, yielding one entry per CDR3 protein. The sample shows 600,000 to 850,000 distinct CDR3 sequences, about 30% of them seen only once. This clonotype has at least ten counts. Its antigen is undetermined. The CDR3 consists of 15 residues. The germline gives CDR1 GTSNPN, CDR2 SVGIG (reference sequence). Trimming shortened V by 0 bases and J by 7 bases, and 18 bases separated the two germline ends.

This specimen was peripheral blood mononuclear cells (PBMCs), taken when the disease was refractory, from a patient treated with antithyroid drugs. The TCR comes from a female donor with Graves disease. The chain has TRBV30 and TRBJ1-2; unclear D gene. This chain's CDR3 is CAWSVGRVERIGYTF. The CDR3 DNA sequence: TGTGCCTGGAGTGTAGGGAGGGTCGAACGAATTGGCTACACCTTC. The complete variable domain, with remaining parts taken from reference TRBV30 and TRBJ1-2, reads SQTIHQWPATLVQPVGSPLSLECTVEGTSNPNLYWYRQAAGRGLQLLFYSVGIGQISSEVPQNLSASRPQDRQFILSSKKLLLSDSGFYLCAWSVGRVERIGYTFGSGTRLTVV.